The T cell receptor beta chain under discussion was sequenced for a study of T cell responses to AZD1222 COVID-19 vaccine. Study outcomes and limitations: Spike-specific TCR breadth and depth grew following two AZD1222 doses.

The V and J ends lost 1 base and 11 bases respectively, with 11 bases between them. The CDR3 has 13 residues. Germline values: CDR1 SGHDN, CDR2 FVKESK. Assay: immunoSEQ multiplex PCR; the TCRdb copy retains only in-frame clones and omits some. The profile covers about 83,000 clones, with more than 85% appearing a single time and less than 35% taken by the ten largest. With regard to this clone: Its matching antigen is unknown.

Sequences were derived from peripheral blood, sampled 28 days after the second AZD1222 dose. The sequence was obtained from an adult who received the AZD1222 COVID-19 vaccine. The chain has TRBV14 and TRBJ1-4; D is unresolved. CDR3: CASSQVARSKLFF. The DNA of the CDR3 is TGTGCCAGCAGCCAAGTAGCCCGATCGAAACTGTTTTTT.